Below are 14 T cell receptor beta chains sequenced from a single sample in a study of blood T cell repertoires in COVID-19. The protocol was immunoSEQ multiplex PCR, while the TCRdb copy is restricted to in-frame clones and leaves out a portion. The table lists hundreds of thousands of clones, 65% to 90% of them singletons, with 13% in the top ten. Sequenced material: peripheral blood. The receptors shown here come from a human donor in a cohort sampled during active COVID-19.

The V call is TRBV5-1, the J call TRBJ1-2; tentatively, D is TRBD1 (6 bases). Trimming stripped 2 bases from V and 0 bases from J, with 11 bases between. This CDR3 comprises 15 residues. Germline CDR1 is SGHRS and CDR2 is YFSETQ. The CDR3 nucleotides are TGCGCCAGCAGCTTATCCGGGACACCTAACTATGGCTACACCTTC. Its translation: CASSLSGTPNYGYTF.

The chain employs TRBV12-3 or TRBV12-4 and TRBJ2-2; D is uncertain. V was clipped by 3 bases and J by 6 bases, with 8 bases between them. The CDR3 sequence is 13 residues long. DNA for the CDR3: TGTGCCAGCAGTTTCGGTGCCGCCGGGGAGCTGTTTTTT. Translated: CASSFGAAGELFF.

This clone was detected only once. One base away lies a much larger clone, so this may be a sequencing read error. The sample holds other DNA sequences that translate to the same CDR3. This rearrangement joins TRBV6-1 to TRBJ1-6, with 7 bases identical to TRBD1. Trimming removed 3 bases from V and 7 bases from J; junction bases left unmatched: 0. The CDR3 totals 13 residues. CDR1 is MNHNS and CDR2 is SASEGT in the germline V gene. As DNA, the CDR3 is TGTGCCAGCAGTGACAGGGGGAATTCACCCCTCCACTTT. Translation gives CASSDRGNSPLHF.

The J gene is TRBJ2-3, the V gene TRBV7-6; D is possibly TRBD1 (5 bases). The CDR3 contains 15 residues. The ends were cut back, 5 bases at V and 3 bases at J, with 15 bases in the middle. Germline CDR1 is SGHVS and CDR2 is FNYEAQ. CDR3 loop: CASSRTGLGTDTQYF. CDR3 sequence (DNA): TGTGCCAGCAGCCGAACAGGCCTGGGGACAGATACGCAGTATTTT. Filled out from reference TRBV7-6 and TRBJ2-3, the complete variable domain reads GAGVSQSPRYKVTKRGQDVALRCDPISGHVSLYWYRQALGQGPEFLTYFNYEAQQDKSGLPNDRFSAERPEGSISTLTIQRTEQRDSAMYRCASSRTGLGTDTQYFGPGTRLTVL.

The V and J genes are TRBV19 and TRBJ2-3; 7 nucleotides line up with TRBD2. This CDR3 has 19 residues. Germline lookup yields CDR1 LNHDA and CDR2 SQIVND (reference sequence). Unmatched junction bases numbered 22, after V lost 6 bases and J lost 4 bases. CDR3 DNA sequence: TGTGCCAGTAGCTCCCTAGGGGTGGGCGGGGGAAATCGCCCAGATACGCAGTATTTT. It yields the protein CASSSLGVGGGNRPDTQYF.

The V gene is TRBV27, the J gene TRBJ1-1; a weak D match, TRBD1 (5 bases). This CDR3 is 14 amino acids long. V was trimmed by 3 bases and J by 4 bases, leaving 12 bases between them. From germline, CDR1 is MNHEY and CDR2 SMNVEV (reference sequence). Here the CDR3 reads CASSFRDPGTEAFF. DNA of the CDR3: TGTGCCAGCAGTTTCAGGGATCCAGGCACTGAAGCTTTCTTT.

The sample holds one count of this clone. This chain joins TRBV18 and TRBJ2-5, with 7 bases matching TRBD2. With 3 bases clipped from V and 5 bases from J, the junction kept 3 bases outside the gene matches. The CDR3 is made up of 13 amino acids. CDR1 is KGHSH and CDR2 is LQKENI in the germline V gene. The DNA of the CDR3 is TGTGCCAGCTCACCGGGACTAACCGAGACCCAGTACTTC. It translates to CASSPGLTETQYF.

The rearrangement uses TRBV5-5 and TRBJ2-4, with D possibly being TRBD2 (7 bases). The CDR3 extends over 18 amino acids. Looked up from germline, CDR1 is SGHKS and CDR2 is YYEKEE (reference sequence). V lost 4 bases to trimming and J lost 1 base, with 21 bases between them. CDR3 sequence: CASSPSWGAGEAKNIQYF. The DNA of the CDR3 is TGTGCCAGCAGCCCGTCCTGGGGGGCGGGGGAGGCCAAAAACATTCAGTACTTC.

The V call is TRBV28, the J call TRBJ2-7, with D perhaps matching TRBD1 (5 bases). This CDR3 region has 10 residues. CDR1 and CDR2 (germline): MDHEN, SYDVKM. CDR3 DNA sequence: TGTGGCACAGGATACGGCGAGCAGTACTTC. As protein: CGTGYGEQYF.

The sample holds a few counts of this clone. The gene calls are TRBV18 and TRBJ2-6; D is possibly TRBD1 (5 bases). The V end was cut by 2 bases, the J end by 6 bases, with 11 bases between. Germline-derived CDR1 and CDR2 are KGHSH and LQKENI. The length of the CDR3 is 15 residues. The DNA for the CDR3 is TGTGCCAGCTCACCAATGGGGCGTCAGGCCAACGTCCTGACTTTC. This gives the protein CASSPMGRQANVLTF.

The chain couples TRBV7-9 to TRBJ1-4; TRBD1 might be the D (6 bases). The CDR3 is 16 amino acids. V dropped 2 bases and J dropped 2 bases, with 12 bases sitting between them. Germline lookup yields CDR1 SEHNR and CDR2 FQNEAQ (reference sequence). The CDR3 nucleotides are TGTGCCAGCAGCTTATTAACAGGGATCACTAATGAAAAACTGTTTTTT. Encoded protein: CASSLLTGITNEKLFF. The complete variable domain, with remaining parts taken from reference TRBV7-9 and TRBJ1-4, reads DTGVSQNPRHKITKRGQNVTFRCDPISEHNRLYWYRQTLGQGPEFLTYFQNEAQLEKSRLLSDRFSAERPKGSFSTLEIQRTEQGDSAMYLCASSLLTGITNEKLFFGSGTQLSVL.

The chain is built from TRBV9 and TRBJ1-2; D is ambiguous. V dropped 3 bases and J dropped 6 bases, with 12 bases sitting between them. The CDR3 is made up of 13 amino acids. In germline, CDR1 is SGDLS, CDR2 YYNGEE. The CDR3 region is CASSGLWGDGYTF. CDR3 DNA: TGTGCCAGCAGCGGCCTGTGGGGAGATGGCTACACCTTC.

The V call is TRBV28, the J call TRBJ1-1, with a possible D match to TRBD1 (6 bases). V was cut by 8 bases and J by 6 bases, with 19 bases left in between. Germline V lookup: CDR1 MDHEN, CDR2 SYDVKM. This CDR3 has 14 residues. The CDR3 sequence is CASPLGRGSPEAFF. CDR3 DNA sequence: TGTGCCAGCCCCCTCGGTAGGGGGTCGCCTGAAGCTTTCTTT.

The chain employs TRBV7-8 and TRBJ2-1; tentative D call: TRBD2 (6 bases). V lost 0 bases, J lost 8 bases, and 17 bases lay in between. This CDR3 has 16 amino acids. Per germline, CDR1 SGHVS and CDR2 FQNEAQ. As DNA, the CDR3 is TGTGCCAGCAGCTTAGCTGGGGGGTCTCGTCGTGATGAGCAGTTCTTC. This gives the protein CASSLAGGSRRDEQFF.